The 5 T cell receptor beta chains below were found in one sample sequenced in a study of T cell clones after liver transplantation. Data came from immunoSEQ multiplex PCR; TCRdb stores just in-frame clones and leaves some out. The sample holds approximately 100,000 clones, around 80% seen once. The sample was CD4+ T cells from blood, taken 47 months after liver transplant. The receptors here all came from a human patient who received a liver transplant. A share of the T cells may be of graft donor origin.

A single count supports this clone. The chain couples TRBV4-1 to TRBJ2-5, with TRBD2 identical over 8 bases. The germline V gene encodes CDR1 MGHRA and CDR2 YSYEKL. After removal of 3 bases from V and 5 bases from J, the junction contained 14 bases not matched to a gene. This CDR3 region has 17 residues. The CDR3 protein is CASSQTSGTRGRETQYF. The CDR3 region has the DNA TGCGCCAGCAGCCAGACTTCCGGGACTAGGGGTAGGGAGACCCAGTACTTC.

The chain uses TRBV6-1 and TRBJ2-3; D unresolved. In germline, CDR1 is MNHNS, CDR2 SASEGT. The CDR3 sequence is 15 residues long. Trimming stripped 4 bases from V and 3 bases from J, with 14 bases between. DNA of the CDR3: TGTGCCAGCAGTGGGAAGACCCTTGGAACAGATACGCAGTATTTT. Protein product: CASSGKTLGTDTQYF.

The chain combines TRBV30 with TRBJ2-1; tentatively, D is TRBD1 or TRBD2 (5 bases each). Germline loops: CDR1 GTSNPN, CDR2 SVGIG (reference sequence). This CDR3 contains 13 residues. Trimming cost V 3 bases and J 9 bases, with 15 bases left between them. CDR3 amino acids: CAWSSGAGSEQFF. The CDR3, as DNA: TGTGCCTGGAGCTCCGGGGCAGGGAGTGAGCAGTTCTTC.

This chain joins TRBV29-1 and TRBJ1-1, with D possibly matching TRBD1 (5 bases). The V and J ends lost 4 bases and 6 bases respectively, with 15 bases between them. Per germline, CDR1 SQVTM and CDR2 ANQGSEA. The CDR3 sequence is 13 residues long. The CDR3 reads CSVVKLQGAEAFF. The CDR3 DNA reads TGCAGCGTTGTTAAGCTCCAAGGGGCTGAAGCTTTCTTT.

V gene TRBV30 combines with J gene TRBJ2-2; D is perhaps TRBD2 (5 bases). V lost 3 bases, J lost 7 bases, and 15 bases lay in between. Germline assignment: CDR1 GTSNPN and CDR2 SVGIG (reference sequence). There are 14 residues in the CDR3. DNA for the CDR3: TGTGCCTGGAGGCGGGCCCGGACGGGCGGGGAGCTGTTTTTT. Amino acids: CAWRRARTGGELFF.